This T cell receptor beta chain originates from a study of blood T cell repertoires in COVID-19. Overall study: Italy, Spain and the United States were the sources of the convalescent and acute COVID-19 samples. PBMCs, B-cell-depleted T cells, or T cells were the source of the cDNA or gDNA that made up the material.

In the source study's methods: By means of reference gene primer amplification, nucleated cell counts were estimated. The method was immunoSEQ multiplex PCR; TCRdb's version includes in-frame clones alone and lacks a portion of them. That table is the source of V, J and clone size, and D and trimming were worked out from the DNA. Here the sample spans roughly 240,000 clones, 86% being singletons. Sequences were obtained from peripheral blood. This clonotype was sampled from a woman in her fifties or sixties who had recovered from COVID-19.

For the CDR3, the DNA is TGTGCCAGCAGTTGGGGGGGTTTCCGCGGAAACACTGAAGCTTTCTTT. Protein sequence: CASSWGGFRGNTEAFF. V and J are TRBV28 and TRBJ1-1; tentatively, D is TRBD1 (5 bases). This CDR3 has 16 residues. Trimming pared 4 bases from V and 2 bases from J, leaving 17 bases between. Germline V gene sequence: CDR1 MDHEN, CDR2 SYDVKM.